One and the same sample provided the 3 T cell receptor beta chains below, sequenced in a study of blood T cell repertoires in COVID-19. The repertoire was sequenced with immunoSEQ multiplex PCR; TCRdb's copy has only in-frame clones and lacks some. The sample has about 340,000 clones; 75% to 90% are singletons. The specimen sequenced was peripheral blood. The receptors were sampled from a woman aged 55-70 years with COVID-19, enrolled during active disease.

The V and J genes are TRBV9 and TRBJ1-2, with D hard to call. The CDR3 is 13 residues long. With 0 bases removed from V and 1 base from J, the gap between germline ends came to 4 bases. CDR1 is SGDLS and CDR2 is YYNGEE in the germline V gene. The CDR3 DNA reads as TGTGCCAGCAGCGTAGAGAGTAACTATGGCTACACCTTC. Translation gives CASSVESNYGYTF. Variable domain in full (rest from reference TRBV9 and TRBJ1-2): DSGVTQTPKHLITATGQRVTLRCSPRSGDLSVYWYQQSLDQGLQFLIQYYNGEERAKGNILERFSAQQFPDLHSELNLSSLELGDSALYFCASSVESNYGYTFGSGTRLTVV.

V is TRBV4-3 and J is TRBJ2-1, with TRBD1 identical over 9 bases. Per the germline V gene, CDR1 is LGHNA and CDR2 is YSLEER. The CDR3 length is 16 residues. V shed 0 bases, J shed 7 bases, and the junction held 7 bases outside the gene matches. DNA for the CDR3: TGCGCCAGCAGCCAAGAACACAGGGGGCTTGGGAATGAGCAGTTCTTC. Translation: CASSQEHRGLGNEQFF.

This chain joins TRBV7-9 and TRBJ2-3, with 9 bases fitting TRBD2. The CDR3 is made up of 17 amino acids. Germline trimming cut 0 bases from V and 8 bases from J; bases unmatched to any gene: 12. Looked up from germline, CDR1 is SEHNR and CDR2 is FQNEAQ (reference sequence). CDR3 coding DNA: TGTGCCAGCAGCTTAGCGAGGTTGGGAGCGGGGGGCCTTACGCAGTATTTT. Encoded protein: CASSLARLGAGGLTQYF.